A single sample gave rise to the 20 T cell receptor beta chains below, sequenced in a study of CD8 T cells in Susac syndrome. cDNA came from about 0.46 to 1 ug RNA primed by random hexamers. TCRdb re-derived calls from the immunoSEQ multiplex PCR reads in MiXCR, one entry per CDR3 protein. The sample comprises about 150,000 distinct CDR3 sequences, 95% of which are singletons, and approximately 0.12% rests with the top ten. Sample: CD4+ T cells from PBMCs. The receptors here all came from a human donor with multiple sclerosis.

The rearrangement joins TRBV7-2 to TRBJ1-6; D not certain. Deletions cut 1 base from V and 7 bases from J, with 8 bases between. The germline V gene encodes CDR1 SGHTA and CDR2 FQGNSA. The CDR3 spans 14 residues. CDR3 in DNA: TGTGCCAGCAGCTTAGAAGTGGGGAATTCACCCCTCCACTTT. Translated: CASSLEVGNSPLHF.

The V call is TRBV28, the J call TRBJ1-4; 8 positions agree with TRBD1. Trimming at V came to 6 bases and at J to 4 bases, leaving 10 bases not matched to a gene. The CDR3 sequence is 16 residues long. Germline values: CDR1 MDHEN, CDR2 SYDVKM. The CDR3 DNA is TGTGCCAGCAGGTCCGGGACAGGAAGTTTTAATGAAAAACTGTTTTTT. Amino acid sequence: CASRSGTGSFNEKLFF.

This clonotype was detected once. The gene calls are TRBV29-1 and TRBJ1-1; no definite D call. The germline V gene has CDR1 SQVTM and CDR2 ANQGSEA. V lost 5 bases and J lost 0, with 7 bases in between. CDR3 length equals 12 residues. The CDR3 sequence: CSVLGLNTEAFF. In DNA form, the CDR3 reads TGCAGCGTTCTAGGTCTGAACACTGAAGCTTTCTTT.

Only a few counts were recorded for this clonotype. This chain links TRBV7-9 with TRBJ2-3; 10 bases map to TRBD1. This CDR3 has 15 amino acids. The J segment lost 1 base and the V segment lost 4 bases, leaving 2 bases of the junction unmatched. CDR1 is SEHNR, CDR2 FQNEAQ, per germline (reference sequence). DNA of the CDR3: TGTGCCAGCAGCTCCGGGACAGGGGGCACAGATACGCAGTATTTT. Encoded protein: CASSSGTGGTDTQYF.

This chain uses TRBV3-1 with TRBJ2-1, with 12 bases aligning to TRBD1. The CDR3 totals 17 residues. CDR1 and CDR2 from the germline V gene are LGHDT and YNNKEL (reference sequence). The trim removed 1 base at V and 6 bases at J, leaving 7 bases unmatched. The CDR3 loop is CASSQGSGQGASNEQFF. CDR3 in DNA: TGTGCCAGCAGCCAAGGTTCGGGACAGGGGGCTAGCAATGAGCAGTTCTTC.

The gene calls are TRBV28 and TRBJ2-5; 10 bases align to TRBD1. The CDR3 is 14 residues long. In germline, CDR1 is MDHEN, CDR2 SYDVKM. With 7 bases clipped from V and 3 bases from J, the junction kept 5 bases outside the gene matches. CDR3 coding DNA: TGTGCCAGCAAAGGACAGGGGGTGGAAGAGACCCAGTACTTC. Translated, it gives CASKGQGVEETQYF.

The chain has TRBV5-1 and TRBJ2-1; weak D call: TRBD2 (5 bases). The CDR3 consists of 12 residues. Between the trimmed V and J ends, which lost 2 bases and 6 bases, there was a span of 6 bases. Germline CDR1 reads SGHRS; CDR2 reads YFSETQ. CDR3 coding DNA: TGCGCCAGCAGCTTCGGAGGCAATGAGCAGTTCTTC. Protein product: CASSFGGNEQFF.

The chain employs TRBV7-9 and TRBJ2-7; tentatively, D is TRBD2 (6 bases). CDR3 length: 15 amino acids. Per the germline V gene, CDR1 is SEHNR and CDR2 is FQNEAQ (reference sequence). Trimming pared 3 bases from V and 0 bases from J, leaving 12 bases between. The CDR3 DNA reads TGTGCCAGCAGCTTCGCGGACGGGGGCTCCTACGAGCAGTACTTC. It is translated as CASSFADGGSYEQYF.

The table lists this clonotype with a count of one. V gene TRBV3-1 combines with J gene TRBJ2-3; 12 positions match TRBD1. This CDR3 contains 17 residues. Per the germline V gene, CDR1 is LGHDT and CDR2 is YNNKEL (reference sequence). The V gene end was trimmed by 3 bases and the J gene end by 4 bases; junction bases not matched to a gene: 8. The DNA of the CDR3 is TGTGCCAGCAGCCAGGCCTCCGGGACAGGGGGCCCAGATACGCAGTATTTT. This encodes CASSQASGTGGPDTQYF.

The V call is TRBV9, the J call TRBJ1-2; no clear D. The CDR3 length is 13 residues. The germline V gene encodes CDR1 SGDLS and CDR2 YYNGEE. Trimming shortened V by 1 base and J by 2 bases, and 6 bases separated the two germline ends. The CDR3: CASSVRGNYGYTF. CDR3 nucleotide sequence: TGTGCCAGCAGCGTACGGGGAAACTATGGCTACACCTTC. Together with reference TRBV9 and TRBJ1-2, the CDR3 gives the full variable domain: DSGVTQTPKHLITATGQRVTLRCSPRSGDLSVYWYQQSLDQGLQFLIQYYNGEERAKGNILERFSAQQFPDLHSELNLSSLELGDSALYFCASSVRGNYGYTFGSGTRLTVV.

The CDR3 bases are TGTGCCAGCAGCCGGAGACAGGGAAGGGCTCTTAGCACAGATACGCAGTATTTT. This encodes CASSRRQGRALSTDTQYF. The chain has TRBV3-1 and TRBJ2-3; 7 nucleotides align to TRBD1. J was trimmed by 0 bases and V by 4 bases; bases with no gene match: 13. From germline, CDR1 is LGHDT and CDR2 YNNKEL (reference sequence). The CDR3 has 18 amino acids.

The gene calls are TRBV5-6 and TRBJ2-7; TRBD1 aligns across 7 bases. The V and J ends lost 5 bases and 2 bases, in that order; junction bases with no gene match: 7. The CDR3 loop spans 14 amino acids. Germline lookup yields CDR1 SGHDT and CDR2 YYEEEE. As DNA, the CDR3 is TGTGCCAGCAGGCGTACAGGGGACCCCTACGAGCAGTACTTC. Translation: CASRRTGDPYEQYF. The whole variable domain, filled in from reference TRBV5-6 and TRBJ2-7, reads DAGVTQSPTHLIKTRGQQVTLRCSPKSGHDTVSWYQQALGQGPQFIFQYYEEEERQRGNFPDRFSGHQFPNYSSELNVNALLLGDSALYLCASRRTGDPYEQYFGPGTRLTVT.

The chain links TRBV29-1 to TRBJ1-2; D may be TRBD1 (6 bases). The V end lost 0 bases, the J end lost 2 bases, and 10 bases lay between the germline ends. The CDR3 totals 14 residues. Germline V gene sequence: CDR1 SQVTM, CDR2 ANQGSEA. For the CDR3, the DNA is TGCAGCGTTGAAGAGGACAGACCGAACTATGGCTACACCTTC. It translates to CSVEEDRPNYGYTF.

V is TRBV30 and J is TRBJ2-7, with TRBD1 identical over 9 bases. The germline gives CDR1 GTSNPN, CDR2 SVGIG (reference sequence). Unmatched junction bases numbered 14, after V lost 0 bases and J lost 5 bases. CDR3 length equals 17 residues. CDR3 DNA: TGTGCCTGGAGTGTTATCACCTTCGGGACAGGGAAGGACGAGCAGTACTTC. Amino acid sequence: CAWSVITFGTGKDEQYF.

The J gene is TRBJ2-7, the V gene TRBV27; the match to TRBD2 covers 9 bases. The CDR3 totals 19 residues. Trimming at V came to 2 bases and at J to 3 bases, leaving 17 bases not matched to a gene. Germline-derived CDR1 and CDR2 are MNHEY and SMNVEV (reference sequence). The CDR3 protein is CASSLALGSGSVEDYEQYF. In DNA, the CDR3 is TGTGCCAGCAGTTTAGCCCTAGGTAGCGGGAGTGTTGAGGACTACGAGCAGTACTTC.

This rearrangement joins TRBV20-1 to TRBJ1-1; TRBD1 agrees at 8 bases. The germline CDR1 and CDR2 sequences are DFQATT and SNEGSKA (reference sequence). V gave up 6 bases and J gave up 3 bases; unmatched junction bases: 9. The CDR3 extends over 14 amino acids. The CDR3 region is CSAPGDRGHTEAFF. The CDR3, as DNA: TGCAGTGCCCCGGGTGACAGGGGCCACACTGAAGCTTTCTTT.

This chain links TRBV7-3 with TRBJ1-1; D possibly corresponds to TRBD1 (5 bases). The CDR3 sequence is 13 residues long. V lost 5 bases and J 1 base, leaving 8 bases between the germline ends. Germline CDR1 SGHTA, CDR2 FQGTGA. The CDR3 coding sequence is TGTGCCAGCAGCGTGGGACGGAACACTGAAGCTTTCTTT. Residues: CASSVGRNTEAFF.

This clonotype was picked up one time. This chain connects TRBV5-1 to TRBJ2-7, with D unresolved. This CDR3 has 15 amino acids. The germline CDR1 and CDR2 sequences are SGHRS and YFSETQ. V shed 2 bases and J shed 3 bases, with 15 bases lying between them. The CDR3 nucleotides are TGCGCCAGCAGCTTAGGTGGCTCCCTTAACTACGAGCAGTACTTC. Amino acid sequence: CASSLGGSLNYEQYF.

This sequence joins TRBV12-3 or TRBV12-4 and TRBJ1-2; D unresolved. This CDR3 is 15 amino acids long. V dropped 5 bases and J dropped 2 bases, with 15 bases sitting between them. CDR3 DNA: TGTGCCAGCAGTGAGATGACAAACCTGAACTATGGCTACACCTTC. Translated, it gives CASSEMTNLNYGYTF.

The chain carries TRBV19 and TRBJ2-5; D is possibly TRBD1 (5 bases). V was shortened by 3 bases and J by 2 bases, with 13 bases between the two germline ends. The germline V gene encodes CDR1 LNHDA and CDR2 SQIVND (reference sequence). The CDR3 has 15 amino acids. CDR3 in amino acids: CASSIRVGPQETQYF. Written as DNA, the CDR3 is TGTGCCAGTAGTATCCGGGTGGGGCCGCAAGAGACCCAGTACTTC.